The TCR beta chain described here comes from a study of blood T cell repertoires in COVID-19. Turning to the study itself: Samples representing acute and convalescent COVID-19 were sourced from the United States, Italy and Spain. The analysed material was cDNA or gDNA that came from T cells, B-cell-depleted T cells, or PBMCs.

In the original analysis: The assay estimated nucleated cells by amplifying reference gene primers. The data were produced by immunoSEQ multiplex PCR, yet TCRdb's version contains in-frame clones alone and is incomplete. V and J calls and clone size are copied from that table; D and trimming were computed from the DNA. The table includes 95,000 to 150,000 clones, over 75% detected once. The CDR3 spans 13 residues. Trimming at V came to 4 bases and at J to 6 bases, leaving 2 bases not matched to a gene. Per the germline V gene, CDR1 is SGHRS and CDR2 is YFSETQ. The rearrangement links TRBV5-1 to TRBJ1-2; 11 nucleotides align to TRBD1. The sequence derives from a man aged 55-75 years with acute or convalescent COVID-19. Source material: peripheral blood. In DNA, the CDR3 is TGCGCCAGCAGCCTGGGACAGGGGGATGGCTACACCTTC. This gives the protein CASSLGQGDGYTF.